This TCR beta chain is drawn from a study of CD4 T cells in relation to SARS-CoV-2 and coronaviruses. Overall study: No peptide or an HIV-1 Nef peptide pool served as negative control.

Trimming took 5 bases from V and 0 from J, leaving 8 bases between them. In germline, CDR1 is SQVTM, CDR2 ANQGSEA. CDR3 length: 12 amino acids. Unexposed donor CD4+ T cells date from about 2011-2018, before the COVID-19 pandemic. The cells were cultured for about ten days before CD4+ T cells were isolated. Unexposed-donor CD4+ T cells were probed with SARS-CoV-2 S/N and four cold-coronavirus spikes, cells permitting. Whole-study results and caveats: Monoreactive clones expanded significantly more to SARS-CoV-2 than crossreactive clones did.

Some clones are missing from TCRdb's copy, which holds only in-frame ones; the method was immunoSEQ multiplex PCR. Among more than 20,000 clones listed, 66% were seen once. As regards this clone: Its antigen is not known.

V usage is TRBV29-1 and J usage is TRBJ2-7; D unresolved. The TCR originated in a human donor in good health. Material: CD4+ T cells from PBMCs, cultured in vitro. The DNA of the CDR3 is TGCAGCGTTCAAGTGAACTCCTACGAGCAGTACTTC. Its protein product is CSVQVNSYEQYF.